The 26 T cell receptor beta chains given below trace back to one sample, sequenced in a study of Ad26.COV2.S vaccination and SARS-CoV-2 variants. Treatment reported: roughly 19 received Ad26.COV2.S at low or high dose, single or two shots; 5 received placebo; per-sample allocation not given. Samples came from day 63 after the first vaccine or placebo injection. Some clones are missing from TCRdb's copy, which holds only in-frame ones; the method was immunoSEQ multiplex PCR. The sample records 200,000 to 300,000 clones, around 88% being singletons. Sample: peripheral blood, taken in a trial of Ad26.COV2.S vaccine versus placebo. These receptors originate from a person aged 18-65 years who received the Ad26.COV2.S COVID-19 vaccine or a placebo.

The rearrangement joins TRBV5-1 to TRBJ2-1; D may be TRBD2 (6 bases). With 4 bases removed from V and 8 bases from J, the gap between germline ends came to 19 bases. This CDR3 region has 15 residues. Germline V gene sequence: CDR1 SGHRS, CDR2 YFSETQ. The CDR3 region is CASSVGLGGRDEQFF. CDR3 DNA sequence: TGCGCCAGCAGCGTGGGCCTGGGGGGAAGGGATGAGCAGTTCTTC.

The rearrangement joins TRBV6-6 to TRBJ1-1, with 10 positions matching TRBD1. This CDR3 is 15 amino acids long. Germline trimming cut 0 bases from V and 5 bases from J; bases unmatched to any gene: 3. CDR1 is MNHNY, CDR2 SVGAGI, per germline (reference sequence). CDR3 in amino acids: CASSYSDRGLTEAFF. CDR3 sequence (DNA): TGTGCCAGCAGTTACTCGGACAGGGGGTTGACTGAAGCTTTCTTT.

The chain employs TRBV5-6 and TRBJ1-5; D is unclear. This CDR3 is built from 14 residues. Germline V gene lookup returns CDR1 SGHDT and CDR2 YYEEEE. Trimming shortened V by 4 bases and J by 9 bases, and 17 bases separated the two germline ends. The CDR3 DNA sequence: TGTGCCAGCAGCCCCGGTACGAGCGAGGGGCCCCAGCATTTT. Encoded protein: CASSPGTSEGPQHF.

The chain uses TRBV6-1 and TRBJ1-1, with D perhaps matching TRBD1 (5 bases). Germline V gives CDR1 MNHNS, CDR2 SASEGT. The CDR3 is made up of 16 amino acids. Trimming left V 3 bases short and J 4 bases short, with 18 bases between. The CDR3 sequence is CASSDGSFRRGTEAFF. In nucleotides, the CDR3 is TGTGCCAGCAGTGATGGCAGCTTTAGAAGGGGCACTGAAGCTTTCTTT.

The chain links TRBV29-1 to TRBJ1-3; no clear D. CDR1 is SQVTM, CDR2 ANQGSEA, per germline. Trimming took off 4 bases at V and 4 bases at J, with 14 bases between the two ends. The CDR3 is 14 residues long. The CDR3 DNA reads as TGCAGCGTTGCATTAGGGAATGCAGGAAACACCATATATTTT. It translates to CSVALGNAGNTIYF. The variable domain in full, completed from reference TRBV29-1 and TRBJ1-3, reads SAVISQKPSRDICQRGTSLTIQCQVDSQVTMMFWYRQQPGQSLTLIATANQGSEATYESGFVIDKFPISRPNLTFSTLTVSNMSPEDSSIYLCSVALGNAGNTIYFGEGSWLTVV.

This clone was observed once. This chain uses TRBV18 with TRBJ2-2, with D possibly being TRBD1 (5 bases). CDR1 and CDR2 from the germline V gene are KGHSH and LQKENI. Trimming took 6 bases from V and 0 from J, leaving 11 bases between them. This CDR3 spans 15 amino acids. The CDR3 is CASSRQSPNTGELFF. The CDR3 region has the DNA TGTGCCAGCTCGCGACAGAGCCCGAACACCGGGGAGCTGTTTTTT.

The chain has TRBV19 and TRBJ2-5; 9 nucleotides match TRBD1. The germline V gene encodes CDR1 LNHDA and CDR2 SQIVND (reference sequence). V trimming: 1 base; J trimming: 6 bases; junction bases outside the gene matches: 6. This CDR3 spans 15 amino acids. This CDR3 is CASSIGTGAGQTQYF. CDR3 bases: TGTGCCAGTAGTATAGGGACAGGGGCCGGGCAGACCCAGTACTTC.

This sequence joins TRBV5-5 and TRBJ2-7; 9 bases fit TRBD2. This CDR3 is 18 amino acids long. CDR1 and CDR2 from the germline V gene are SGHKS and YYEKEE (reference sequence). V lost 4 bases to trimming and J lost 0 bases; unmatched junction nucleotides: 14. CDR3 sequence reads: CASSGLGLAGSASYEQYV. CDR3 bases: TGTGCCAGCAGCGGACTGGGGCTAGCGGGGAGCGCCTCCTACGAGCAGTACGTC.

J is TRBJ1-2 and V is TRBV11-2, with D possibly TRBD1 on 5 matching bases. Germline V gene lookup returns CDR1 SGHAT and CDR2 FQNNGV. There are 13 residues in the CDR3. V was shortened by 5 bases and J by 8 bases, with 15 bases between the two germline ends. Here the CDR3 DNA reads TGTGCCAGCAGCGGGCCCAGGGTGGTCGGCTACACCTTC. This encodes CASSGPRVVGYTF.

The CDR3 bases are TGTGCCAGCAGCTTCGGACAGGCAGATACGCAGTATTTT. It specifies CASSFGQADTQYF. The rearrangement uses TRBV7-3 and TRBJ2-3; 7 bases line up with TRBD1. Germline V gene data show CDR1 as SGHTA and CDR2 as FQGTGA. The CDR3 contains 13 residues. Germline trimming cut 3 bases from V and 4 bases from J; bases unmatched to any gene: 1.

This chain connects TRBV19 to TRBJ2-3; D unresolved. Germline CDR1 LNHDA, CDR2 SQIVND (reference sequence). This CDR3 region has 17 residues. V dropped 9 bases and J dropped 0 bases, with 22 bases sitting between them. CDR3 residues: CASRPTGWVSSTDTQYF. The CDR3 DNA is TGTGCCAGCAGGCCGACGGGTTGGGTTTCTAGCACAGATACGCAGTATTTT.

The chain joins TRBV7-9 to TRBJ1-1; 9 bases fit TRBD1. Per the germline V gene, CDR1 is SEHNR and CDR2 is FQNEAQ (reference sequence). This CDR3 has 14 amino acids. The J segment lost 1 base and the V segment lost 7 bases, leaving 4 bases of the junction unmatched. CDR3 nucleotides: TGTGCCAGCACCGTACAGGGGGCGAACACTGAAGCTTTCTTT. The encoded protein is CASTVQGANTEAFF.

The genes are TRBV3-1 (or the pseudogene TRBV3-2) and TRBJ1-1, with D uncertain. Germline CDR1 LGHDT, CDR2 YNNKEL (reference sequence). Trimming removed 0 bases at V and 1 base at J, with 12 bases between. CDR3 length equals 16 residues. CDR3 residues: CASSQEPGSQNTEAFF. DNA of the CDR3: TGTGCCAGCAGCCAAGAACCGGGAAGCCAGAACACTGAAGCTTTCTTT.

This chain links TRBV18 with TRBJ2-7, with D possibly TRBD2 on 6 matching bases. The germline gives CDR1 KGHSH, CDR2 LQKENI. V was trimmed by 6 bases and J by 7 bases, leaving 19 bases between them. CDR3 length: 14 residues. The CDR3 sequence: CASSADSGGEEQYV. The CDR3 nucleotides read TGTGCCAGCTCGGCGGACTCCGGAGGGGAGGAGCAGTACGTC.

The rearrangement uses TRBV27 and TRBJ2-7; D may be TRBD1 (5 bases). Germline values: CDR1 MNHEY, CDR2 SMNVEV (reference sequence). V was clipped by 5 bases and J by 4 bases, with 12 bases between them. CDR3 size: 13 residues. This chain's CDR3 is CASSLQYRYEQYF. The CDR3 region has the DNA TGTGCCAGCAGTCTTCAATACAGGTACGAGCAGTACTTC.

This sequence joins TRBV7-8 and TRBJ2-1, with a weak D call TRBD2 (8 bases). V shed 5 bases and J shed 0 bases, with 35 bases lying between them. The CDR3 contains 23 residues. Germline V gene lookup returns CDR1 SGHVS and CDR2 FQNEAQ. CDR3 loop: CASSRKTGLAGIQSSLSYNEQFF. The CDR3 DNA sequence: TGTGCCAGCAGCCGTAAGACAGGGCTAGCGGGTATTCAAAGCTCCCTCTCCTACAATGAGCAGTTCTTC.

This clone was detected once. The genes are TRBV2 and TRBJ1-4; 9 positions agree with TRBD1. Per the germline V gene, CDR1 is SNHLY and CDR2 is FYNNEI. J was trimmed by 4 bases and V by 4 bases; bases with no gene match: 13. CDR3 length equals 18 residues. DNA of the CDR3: TGTGCCAGCAGTGTCCTGGGACAGGGAAATTTCGGTAATGAAAAACTGTTTTTT. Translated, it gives CASSVLGQGNFGNEKLFF. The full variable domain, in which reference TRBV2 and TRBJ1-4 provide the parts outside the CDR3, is EPEVTQTPSHQVTQMGQEVILRCVPISNHLYFYWYRQILGQKVEFLVSFYNNEISEKSEIFDDQFSVERPDGSNFTLKIRSTKLEDSAMYFCASSVLGQGNFGNEKLFFGSGTQLSVL.

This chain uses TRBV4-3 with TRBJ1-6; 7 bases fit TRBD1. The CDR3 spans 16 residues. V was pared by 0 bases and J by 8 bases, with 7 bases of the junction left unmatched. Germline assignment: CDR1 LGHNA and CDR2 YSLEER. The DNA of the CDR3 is TGCGCCAGCAGCCAAGATCGGGCAAGGGGGCATTCACCCCTCCACTTT. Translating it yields CASSQDRARGHSPLHF.

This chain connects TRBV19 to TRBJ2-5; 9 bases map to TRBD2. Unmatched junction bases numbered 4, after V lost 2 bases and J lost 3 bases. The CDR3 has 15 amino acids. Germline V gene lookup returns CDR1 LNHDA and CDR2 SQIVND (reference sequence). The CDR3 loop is CASSISGRSEETQYF. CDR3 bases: TGTGCCAGTAGTATAAGCGGGAGGTCGGAAGAGACCCAGTACTTC.

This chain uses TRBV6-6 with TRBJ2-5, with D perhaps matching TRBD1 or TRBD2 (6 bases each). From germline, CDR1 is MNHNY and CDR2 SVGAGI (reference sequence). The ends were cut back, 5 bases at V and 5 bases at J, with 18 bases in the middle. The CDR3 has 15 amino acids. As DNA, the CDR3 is TGTGCCAGCAGTAGTACCGGGAGAGGGGGGGAGACCCAGTACTTC. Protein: CASSSTGRGGETQYF.

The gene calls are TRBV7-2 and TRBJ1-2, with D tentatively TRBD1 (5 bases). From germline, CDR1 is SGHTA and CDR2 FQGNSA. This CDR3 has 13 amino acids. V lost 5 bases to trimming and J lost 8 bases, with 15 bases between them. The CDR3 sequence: CASSPQGIGGYTF. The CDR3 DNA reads TGTGCCAGCAGCCCCCAGGGAATTGGGGGCTACACCTTC.

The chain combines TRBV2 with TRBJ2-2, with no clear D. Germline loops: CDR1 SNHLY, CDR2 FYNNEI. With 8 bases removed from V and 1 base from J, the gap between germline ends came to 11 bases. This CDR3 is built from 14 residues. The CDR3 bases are TGTGCCAGCCGTTTGTCGGGGAACACCGGGGAGCTGTTTTTT. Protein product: CASRLSGNTGELFF.

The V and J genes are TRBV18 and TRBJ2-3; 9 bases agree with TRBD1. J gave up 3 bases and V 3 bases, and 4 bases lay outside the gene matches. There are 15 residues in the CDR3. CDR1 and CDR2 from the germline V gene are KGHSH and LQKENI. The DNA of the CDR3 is TGTGCCAGCTCACCCCTAGGGACAGGGACAGATACGCAGTATTTT. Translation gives CASSPLGTGTDTQYF.

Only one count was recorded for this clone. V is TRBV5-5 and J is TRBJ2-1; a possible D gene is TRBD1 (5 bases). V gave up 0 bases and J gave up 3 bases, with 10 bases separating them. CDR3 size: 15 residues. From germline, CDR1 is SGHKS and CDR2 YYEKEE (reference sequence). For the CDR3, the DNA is TGTGCCAGCAGCTTGGGGCAGGGAAGCTACAATGAGCAGTTCTTC. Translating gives CASSLGQGSYNEQFF. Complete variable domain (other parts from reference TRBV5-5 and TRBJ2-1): DAGVTQSPTHLIKTRGQQVTLRCSPISGHKSVSWYQQVLGQGPQFIFQYYEKEERGRGNFPDRFSARQFPNYSSELNVNALLLGDSALYLCASSLGQGSYNEQFFGPGTRLTVL.

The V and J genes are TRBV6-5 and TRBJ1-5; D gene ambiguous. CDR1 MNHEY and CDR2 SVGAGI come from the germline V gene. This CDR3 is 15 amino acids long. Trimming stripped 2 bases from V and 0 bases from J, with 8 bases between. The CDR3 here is CASSYGIDSNQPQHF. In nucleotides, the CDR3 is TGTGCCAGCAGTTACGGGATAGATAGCAATCAGCCCCAGCATTTT.

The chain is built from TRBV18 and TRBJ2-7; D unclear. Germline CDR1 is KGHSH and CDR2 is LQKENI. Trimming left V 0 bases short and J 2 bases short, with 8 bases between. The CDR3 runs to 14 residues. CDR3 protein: CASSPPAVPYEQYV. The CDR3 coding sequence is TGTGCCAGCTCACCACCCGCGGTTCCCTACGAGCAGTACGTC.